Sequencing of this T cell receptor beta chain was carried out in a study of blood T cell repertoires in COVID-19. At the level of the study: COVID-19 samples, acute and convalescent, were from the United States, Italy and Spain. Sample material is recorded as cDNA or gDNA derived from T cells, B-cell-depleted T cells, or PBMCs.

The CDR3 has 15 amino acids. Germline-derived CDR1 and CDR2 are ENHRY and SYGVKD. Trimming stripped 0 bases from V and 7 bases from J, with 13 bases between. Clones were read by immunoSEQ multiplex PCR, and TCRdb kept only the in-frame ones, dropping some. The repertoire consists of around 150,000 clones, with roughly 88% occurring once and the leading ten covering about 10%. In this sample, this clone turned up once. Sequencing was carried out using peripheral blood. The chain joins TRBV10-3 to TRBJ1-5, with a weak D call TRBD1 (5 bases). This clonotype was sampled from a man in his 60s with active or convalescent COVID-19. CDR3 bases: TGTGCCATCAGTGAGTCCGTCGGGGGAAGGCAGCCCCAGCATTTT. This sequence encodes CAISESVGGRQPQHF.